This T cell receptor (beta chain) was profiled in a study of shared clonotypes between healthy human individuals. Broader study findings: Sampling covered nothing but blood. Tissue TCR repertoires likely differ from those found in blood.

On this clone itself: Antigen: not known. The identical CDR3 is also encoded by other nucleotide sequences in the sample.

The method was immunoSEQ multiplex PCR; TCRdb's version includes in-frame clones alone and lacks a portion of them. The sample yields approximately 1.5 million clones, about 98.5% seen once. The study separated CD4+ cells into CD45RA+ naive and CD45RA-negative memory subsets. Sequencing input: naive CD4+ T cells sorted from blood. Subset given: CD45RA+ positively selected. The TCR sequence derives from a young man in good health.

The DNA of the CDR3 is TGTGCCAGCAGCTTAGGTCCAAATCAGCCCCAGCATTTT. Translation gives CASSLGPNQPQHF. J is TRBJ1-5 and V is TRBV5-5; the D is unclear. This CDR3 has 13 amino acids. Trimming stripped 2 bases from V and 4 bases from J, with 7 bases between. The germline CDR1 and CDR2 sequences are SGHKS and YYEKEE (reference sequence). The whole variable domain, filled in from reference TRBV5-5 and TRBJ1-5, reads DAGVTQSPTHLIKTRGQQVTLRCSPISGHKSVSWYQQVLGQGPQFIFQYYEKEERGRGNFPDRFSARQFPNYSSELNVNALLLGDSALYLCASSLGPNQPQHFGDGTRLSIL.